The entry below describes one T cell receptor (beta chain). Its antigen is not known. This entry is derived from a study of post-analysis software for immune sequencing data. Study-wide background: Relapsing-remitting, secondary progressive and progressive-relapsing forms of multiple sclerosis all featured among disease courses.

Unique molecular identifiers were built into the TCR beta cDNA libraries. T cells numbering about 0.85 to 11 million yielded cDNA molecules that totaled about 500,000. Via MiXCR, TCRdb re-called the PCR reads, giving one row per CDR3 protein. Seen here are 750,000 to 950,000 distinct CDR3 sequences, 46% observed once, and the top ten hold roughly 4.9%. Study findings and constraints: Samples prepared in the same batch strongly co-clustered by F measure. Multiple sclerosis was associated with a significant reduction in normalized Chao1 diversity relative to controls.

The receptor's source is a girl aged 10-17 years with multiple sclerosis. Sequencing used blood.

CDR3 sequence (DNA): TGTGCCAGCAGTTCCCCTTTGACTAGCGGGAGTGTAGCCAAAAACATTCAGTACTTC. Protein product: CASSSPLTSGSVAKNIQYF. The rearrangement links TRBV12-3 or TRBV12-4 to TRBJ2-4, with 12 bases lining up with TRBD2. This CDR3 spans 19 amino acids. After removal of 4 bases from V and 0 bases from J, the junction contained 10 bases not matched to a gene.